Below are 8 T cell receptor beta chains sequenced from a single sample in a study of long-term antiretroviral therapy in people with HIV. They ran version v3.0 of the immunoSEQ assay at survey level. Data came from immunoSEQ multiplex PCR; TCRdb stores just in-frame clones and leaves some out. The data hold fewer than 40,000 clones, with less than 90% observed a single time. Sequencing was performed on unsorted PBMCs, taken just before starting antiretroviral therapy. These receptor sequences come from a woman aged 18-35 years with HIV.

The chain uses TRBV9 and TRBJ1-1; 9 nucleotides align to TRBD1. The V segment lost 2 bases and the J segment 10 bases; nucleotides outside the gene matches: 6. Germline CDR1 and CDR2: SGDLS and YYNGEE. The length of the CDR3 is 13 residues. CDR3 amino acids: CASSVRQGESAFF. The CDR3 DNA reads as TGTGCCAGCAGCGTCAGACAGGGGGAGTCAGCTTTCTTT.

This clone was recorded once. This chain joins TRBV19 and TRBJ2-4, with a possible D match to TRBD1 (6 bases). V gave up 9 bases and J gave up 2 bases, with 11 bases separating them. This CDR3 is built from 13 residues. Germline assignment: CDR1 LNHDA and CDR2 SQIVND (reference sequence). The CDR3 sequence: CASEQGTKNIQYF. DNA of the CDR3: TGTGCCAGCGAACAGGGCACCAAAAACATTCAGTACTTC.

The chain is built from TRBV7-2 and TRBJ2-7, with TRBD2 as a possible D gene (5 bases). Germline V gene sequence: CDR1 SGHTA, CDR2 FQGNSA. V lost 0 bases, J lost 1 base, and 13 bases lay in between. The CDR3 spans 16 residues. CDR3 sequence: CASSLAGSGTSYEQYF. As DNA, the CDR3 is TGTGCCAGCAGCTTAGCGGGCAGCGGTACGTCCTACGAGCAGTACTTC.

This chain uses TRBV21-1 with TRBJ2-3; the tabulated D call, TRBD2, remains unverified against the DNA. TRBV21-1 is noted as a pseudogene. The CDR3 is made up of 20 amino acids. This chain's CDR3 is CASSQKDSGRDPLRTDTQYF. As DNA, the CDR3 is TGTGCCAGCAGTCAAAAGGACAGCGGGAGGGACCCACTTCGCACAGATACGCAGTATTTT.

The chain links TRBV7-2 to TRBJ2-1; D uncertain. The V gene lost 1 base and the J gene lost 5 bases, with 9 bases spanning the gap. Germline values: CDR1 SGHTA, CDR2 FQGNSA. This CDR3 comprises 14 residues. For the CDR3, the DNA is TGTGCCAGCAGCTTAGAACTAACGAACAATGAGCAGTTCTTC. Translating it yields CASSLELTNNEQFF.

The chain uses TRBV11-2 and TRBJ2-1; 7 nucleotides agree with TRBD1. CDR1 is SGHAT, CDR2 FQNNGV, per germline. V trimming: 3 bases; J trimming: 4 bases; junction bases outside the gene matches: 6. This CDR3 has 15 residues. The CDR3 sequence is CASSFRMGQYNEQFF. In DNA form, the CDR3 reads TGTGCCAGCAGCTTTAGAATGGGACAGTACAATGAGCAGTTCTTC.

The chain carries TRBV10-3 and TRBJ2-3; the D gene is possibly TRBD2 (5 bases). Germline V gene lookup returns CDR1 ENHRY and CDR2 SYGVKD. CDR3 length: 15 amino acids. The V end lost 2 bases, the J end lost 0 bases, and 9 bases lay between the germline ends. The CDR3 loop reads CAISENGGSTDTQYF. The CDR3, as DNA: TGTGCCATCAGTGAGAACGGCGGGAGCACAGATACGCAGTATTTT.

The CDR3 DNA reads as TGTGCCAGCAGACGGGAGGCTAGCGGACTCACAGATACGCAGTATTTT. Its protein product is CASRREASGLTDTQYF. The chain combines TRBV7-9 with TRBJ2-3; the match to TRBD2 covers 7 bases. Trimming took 6 bases from V and 2 from J; bases not matched to a gene: 11. CDR1 and CDR2 from the germline V gene are SEHNR and FQNEAQ (reference sequence). CDR3 length equals 16 residues.